The 15 T cell receptor beta chains presented below share a single source sample, sequenced in a study of control samples from healthy donors and cancer patients. Some clones are missing from TCRdb's copy, which holds only in-frame ones; the method was immunoSEQ multiplex PCR. The sample yields more than 100,000 clones, approximately 89% seen once. The sequenced material came from blood. The receptors come from a young man in good health.

The rearrangement uses TRBV3-1 (or the pseudogene TRBV3-2) and TRBJ1-5, with D perhaps matching TRBD1 (6 bases). Trimming pared 4 bases from V and 3 bases from J, leaving 13 bases between. The V gene's germline CDR1 is LGHDT and CDR2 YNNKEL (reference sequence). There are 15 residues in the CDR3. This CDR3 is CASSPSTGLNQPQHF. In DNA, the CDR3 is TGTGCCAGCAGCCCGTCTACAGGGCTCAATCAGCCCCAGCATTTT.

V is TRBV19 and J is TRBJ1-2, with a tentative D call TRBD1 (5 bases). The CDR3 runs to 13 residues. Germline loops: CDR1 LNHDA, CDR2 SQIVND (reference sequence). V dropped 6 bases and J dropped 5 bases, with 13 bases sitting between them. Here the CDR3 reads CASRSPGKYGYTF. CDR3 coding DNA: TGTGCCAGTAGATCGCCAGGGAAGTATGGCTACACCTTC.

This clone was detected once. Distinct nucleotide sequences in the sample also encode this CDR3. V gene TRBV6-5 combines with J gene TRBJ1-5; D gene ambiguous. Germline CDR1 reads MNHEY; CDR2 reads SVGAGI. The CDR3 runs to 13 residues. The ends were cut back, 4 bases at V and 0 bases at J, with 4 bases in the middle. CDR3 residues: CASSWDSNQPQHF. The DNA for the CDR3 is TGTGCCAGCAGTTGGGATAGCAATCAGCCCCAGCATTTT.

The J gene is TRBJ2-5, the V gene TRBV9, with D unresolved. V was clipped by 4 bases and J by 3 bases, with 16 bases between them. This CDR3 region has 15 residues. The germline V gene has CDR1 SGDLS and CDR2 YYNGEE. CDR3 amino acids: CASSPQTSEEETQYF. DNA of the CDR3: TGTGCCAGCAGCCCCCAGACCAGTGAAGAAGAGACCCAGTACTTC.

CDR3 coding DNA: TGTGCCAGCAGCGTAGCTTCAGGCTACGTCGAGACCCAGTACTTC. Residues: CASSVASGYVETQYF. The rearrangement links TRBV9 to TRBJ2-5, with D hard to call. Per germline, CDR1 SGDLS and CDR2 YYNGEE. V lost 0 bases and J lost 5, with 14 bases in between. The CDR3 consists of 15 residues.

The chain combines TRBV3-1 (or the pseudogene TRBV3-2) with TRBJ2-1, with TRBD2 identical over 8 bases. With V trimmed by 5 bases and J by 2 bases, 8 bases remained unmatched. The germline V gene encodes CDR1 LGHDT and CDR2 YNNKEL (reference sequence). The CDR3 extends over 16 amino acids. CDR3 residues: CASSRGTRGAYNEQFF. The CDR3 region has the DNA TGTGCCAGCAGCAGGGGTACGCGGGGGGCCTACAATGAGCAGTTCTTC.

The chain links TRBV14 to TRBJ1-3; no definite D call. V was shortened by 4 bases and J by 0 bases, with 4 bases between the two germline ends. The CDR3 length is 13 residues. Germline V gene sequence: CDR1 SGHDN, CDR2 FVKESK. The CDR3 DNA is TGTGCCAGCAGCCTCTTCTCTGGAAACACCATATATTTT. This sequence encodes CASSLFSGNTIYF.

The J gene is TRBJ1-1, the V gene TRBV30; no firm D call. With 4 bases removed from V and 6 bases from J, the gap between germline ends came to 9 bases. This CDR3 contains 11 residues. The germline gives CDR1 GTSNPN, CDR2 SVGIG (reference sequence). The CDR3 bases are TGTGCCTGGAAGGGCAGAGCTGAAGCTTTCTTT. It specifies CAWKGRAEAFF. The whole variable domain, remainder taken from reference TRBV30 and TRBJ1-1, is SQTIHQWPATLVQPVGSPLSLECTVEGTSNPNLYWYRQAAGRGLQLLFYSVGIGQISSEVPQNLSASRPQDRQFILSSKKLLLSDSGFYLCAWKGRAEAFFGQGTRLTVV.

This clone has only a few counts. The genes are TRBV19 and TRBJ1-5; tentative D call: TRBD1 (6 bases). The CDR3 covers 14 residues. V gave up 5 bases and J gave up 4 bases, with 12 bases separating them. Germline lookup yields CDR1 LNHDA and CDR2 SQIVND (reference sequence). CDR3: CASSGGQRNQPQHF. For the CDR3, the DNA is TGTGCCAGTAGTGGAGGACAGAGGAATCAGCCCCAGCATTTT.

About this clone: At one of its ends the junction is not consistent with the germline gene, which may arise from a read error. The chain has TRBV9 and TRBJ2-1, with 7 positions matching TRBD2. The CDR3 is 15 amino acids. The germline CDR1 and CDR2 sequences are SGDLS and YYNGEE. CDR3 DNA sequence: TGTGCCAGCAGCGTAGAGGGACTACTCTACAATGAGCAGCTCTTC. It yields the protein CASSVEGLLYNEQLF.

The CDR3 sequence: CASSGGRSETQYF. The CDR3 bases are TGTGCCAGCAGCGGCGGGAGGTCGGAGACCCAGTACTTC. The chain is built from TRBV9 and TRBJ2-5; 8 bases agree with TRBD2. Germline trimming cut 3 bases from V and 5 bases from J; bases unmatched to any gene: 3. Germline assignment: CDR1 SGDLS and CDR2 YYNGEE. The CDR3 is 13 residues long.

The chain recombines TRBV5-4 with TRBJ2-7, with D uncertain. From germline, CDR1 is SGHNT and CDR2 YYREEE (reference sequence). Deletions cut 0 bases from V and 3 bases from J, with 13 bases between. CDR3 length equals 15 residues. CDR3: CASSLGMTPYYEQYF. The CDR3 DNA follows: TGTGCCAGCAGCTTGGGGATGACACCATACTACGAGCAGTACTTC.

The V gene is TRBV18, the J gene TRBJ2-3; D uncertain. Looked up from germline, CDR1 is KGHSH and CDR2 is LQKENI. Trimming cost V 0 bases and J 6 bases, with 10 bases left between them. The CDR3 is 14 residues long. DNA of the CDR3: TGTGCCAGCTCACCACCGCCGGCAGGCGATACGCAGTATTTT. Its translation: CASSPPPAGDTQYF. The entire variable domain, with the rest obtained from reference TRBV18 and TRBJ2-3, is as follows: NAGVMQNPRHLVRRRGQEARLRCSPMKGHSHVYWYRQLPEEGLKFMVYLQKENIIDESGMPKERFSAEFPKEGPSILRIQQVVRGDSAAYFCASSPPPAGDTQYFGPGTRLTVL.

To note about this clone: The same CDR3 can be traced to other DNA sequences in this sample. This rearrangement joins TRBV6-5 to TRBJ1-2; D is possibly TRBD1 (5 bases). The CDR3 loop spans 13 amino acids. V was cut by 8 bases and J by 3 bases, with 13 bases left in between. Looked up from germline, CDR1 is MNHEY and CDR2 is SVGAGI. The CDR3 nucleotides read TGTGCCAGCCGACGGGGCCAGGACTATGGCTACACCTTC. Translating gives CASRRGQDYGYTF.

This rearrangement joins TRBV6-1 to TRBJ2-1, with 8 bases lining up with TRBD1. The CDR3 sequence is 20 residues long. V lost 0 bases to trimming and J lost 6 bases; unmatched junction nucleotides: 19. CDR1 MNHNS and CDR2 SASEGT come from the germline V gene. CDR3 sequence: CASSEALSQGAPKTGNEQFF. In DNA, the CDR3 is TGTGCCAGCAGTGAAGCGCTGTCGCAGGGGGCCCCTAAAACAGGCAATGAGCAGTTCTTC.